This T cell receptor (beta chain) was profiled in a study of brain T cells in children with intractable seizures. Deletions cut 4 bases from V and 0 bases from J, with 10 bases between. Germline CDR1 reads SGDLS; CDR2 reads YYNGEE. The CDR3 runs 14 residues. Clones were sequenced by immunoSEQ multiplex PCR, and TCRdb holds only the in-frame ones, with some missing. Of 75,000 to 80,000 clones in the sample, 85% to 95% were seen once. Surgery cases with the highest brain T cell transcript signatures were chosen for sequencing. This rearrangement joins TRBV9 to TRBJ1-1; D not resolved. The sequencing used peripheral blood, collected at surgery. This receptor was identified in a boy under two years old with tuberous sclerosis and intractable seizures. CDR3 bases: TGTGCCAGCAGCTCCCGAGGCATGAACACTGAAGCTTTCTTT. Its protein product is CASSSRGMNTEAFF. Based on the CDR3 plus reference TRBV9 and TRBJ1-1, the full variable domain is DSGVTQTPKHLITATGQRVTLRCSPRSGDLSVYWYQQSLDQGLQFLIQYYNGEERAKGNILERFSAQQFPDLHSELNLSSLELGDSALYFCASSSRGMNTEAFFGQGTRLTVV.